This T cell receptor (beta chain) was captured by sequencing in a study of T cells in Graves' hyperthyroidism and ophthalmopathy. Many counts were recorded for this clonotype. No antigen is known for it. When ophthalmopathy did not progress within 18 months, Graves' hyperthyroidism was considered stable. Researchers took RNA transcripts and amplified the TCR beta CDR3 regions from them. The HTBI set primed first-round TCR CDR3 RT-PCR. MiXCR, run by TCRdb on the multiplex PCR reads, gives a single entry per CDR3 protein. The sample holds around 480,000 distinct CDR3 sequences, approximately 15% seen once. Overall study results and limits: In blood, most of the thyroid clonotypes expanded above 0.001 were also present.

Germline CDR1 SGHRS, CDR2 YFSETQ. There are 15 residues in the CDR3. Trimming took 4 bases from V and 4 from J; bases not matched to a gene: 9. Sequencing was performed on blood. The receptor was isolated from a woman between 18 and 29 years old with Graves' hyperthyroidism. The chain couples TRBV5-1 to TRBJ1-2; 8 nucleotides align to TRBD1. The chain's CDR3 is CASSKDRATPYGYTF. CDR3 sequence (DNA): TGCGCCAGCAGCAAGGACAGGGCAACCCCCTATGGCTACACCTTC.